These 6 T cell receptor beta chains share one sample of origin, sequenced in a study of blood T cell repertoires in COVID-19. TCRdb's copy holds only in-frame clones and misses some; the assay was immunoSEQ multiplex PCR. The profile shows approximately 450,000 clones, approximately 90% of them singletons. The sample taken for sequencing was PBMCs or T cells enriched from blood (not recorded which). The receptors were gathered from a man aged 25-45 years who had recovered from COVID-19.

The rearrangement uses TRBV10-2 and TRBJ2-3; maybe TRBD1 (5 bases). V was shortened by 6 bases and J by 6 bases, with 16 bases between the two germline ends. The CDR3 runs 14 residues. Looked up from germline, CDR1 is WSHSY and CDR2 is SAAADI. The CDR3 region has the DNA TGCGCCAGCAGCGGGCAGGGCTCCTTGGATACGCAGTATTTT. Translating gives CASSGQGSLDTQYF.

V is TRBV7-6 and J is TRBJ1-2; 8 bases match TRBD1. Trimming removed 0 bases from V and 2 bases from J; junction bases left unmatched: 11. This CDR3 contains 18 residues. Germline CDR1 SGHVS, CDR2 FNYEAQ. Here the CDR3 DNA reads TGTGCCAGCAGCTTAGCCCCCCGAGTACAGGGGGTCAACTATGGCTACACCTTC. This translates into CASSLAPRVQGVNYGYTF. Drawing the rest from reference TRBV7-6 and TRBJ1-2, the complete variable domain is GAGVSQSPRYKVTKRGQDVALRCDPISGHVSLYWYRQALGQGPEFLTYFNYEAQQDKSGLPNDRFSAERPEGSISTLTIQRTEQRDSAMYRCASSLAPRVQGVNYGYTFGSGTRLTVV.

V is TRBV3-1 (or the pseudogene TRBV3-2) and J is TRBJ2-1; D is perhaps TRBD2 (6 bases). The CDR3 is made up of 16 amino acids. The germline CDR1 and CDR2 sequences are LGHDT and YNNKEL (reference sequence). V dropped 7 bases and J dropped 5 bases, with 21 bases sitting between them. CDR3 sequence reads: CASTHDRDPGDNEQFF. The CDR3 DNA reads TGTGCCAGCACTCACGATCGGGATCCGGGAGACAATGAGCAGTTCTTC.

The V gene is TRBV30, the J gene TRBJ2-1; D call uncertain. Germline V gene data show CDR1 as GTSNPN and CDR2 as SVGIG (reference sequence). V was clipped by 5 bases and J by 0 bases, with 8 bases between them. The CDR3 runs to 13 residues. This CDR3 is CAWDPSSYNEQFF. CDR3 coding DNA: TGTGCCTGGGACCCTAGCTCCTACAATGAGCAGTTCTTC.

On this clone: The same CDR3 arises from other DNA sequences in this sample as well. The chain has TRBV5-4 and TRBJ2-1, with 11 bases matching TRBD2. V shed 2 bases, J shed 4 bases, and the junction held 2 bases outside the gene matches. CDR3 size: 15 residues. CDR1 and CDR2 from the germline V gene are SGHNT and YYREEE (reference sequence). In DNA, the CDR3 is TGTGCCAGCAGCTTTGGGACTAGCGGATACAATGAGCAGTTCTTC. It encodes CASSFGTSGYNEQFF.

Here the CDR3 DNA reads TGTGCCAGCACCCGACCGTCTGGGGCCAACGTCCTGACTTTC. Residues: CASTRPSGANVLTF. The chain couples TRBV7-8 to TRBJ2-6, with D uncertain. The CDR3 sequence is 14 residues long. The germline V gene encodes CDR1 SGHVS and CDR2 FQNEAQ. Trimming shortened V by 7 bases and J by 1 base, and 8 bases separated the two germline ends.